This T cell receptor beta chain was recovered during a study of cytomegalovirus exposure and HLA in healthy donors. Across the whole study: Earlier findings included about 120 million unique TCR beta sequences obtained from about 180 million T cells.

The primer mix had 60 Vbeta and 13 Jbeta primers. The method was immunoSEQ multiplex PCR; TCRdb's version includes in-frame clones alone and lacks a portion of them. Among about 120,000 clones, approximately 80% were seen once, and the ten largest hold 1.5% to 2%. V was pared by 2 bases and J by 8 bases, with 21 bases between. This CDR3 contains 17 residues. Germline assignment: CDR1 MGHDK and CDR2 SYGVNS. This TCR was recovered from a man aged 35-49 years in good health and CMV-seronegative. Sample: PBMCs. J is TRBJ1-4 and V is TRBV25-1; possible D gene TRBD1, 6 bases. CDR3 sequence: CASSEIDRGARSEKLFF. CDR3 in DNA: TGTGCCAGCAGTGAAATAGATCGGGGGGCGAGGAGCGAAAAACTGTTTTTT.